This T cell receptor (beta chain) was obtained from a study of early T cells in non-severe SARS-CoV-2 infection. Study background: Sequencing of unsorted whole blood was done on bulk RNA, leaving chains unpaired. The study, taken as a whole, reports: Matching against VDJdb likely underestimated virus-specific expansions, favoring anti-spike CD8.

The ends lost 4 bases at V and 4 bases at J; junction bases unmatched: 3. CDR3 size: 16 residues. Per the germline V gene, CDR1 is SGHRS and CDR2 is YFSETQ. In its sample, this clonotype was seen a few times. Its target is not known. The TCR library protocol was used to attach unique molecular identifiers. These identifiers were attached to individual cDNA molecules. TCRdb recomputed calls from the 5' RACE reads with MiXCR, one row per CDR3 protein. The sample yields 40,000 to 55,000 distinct CDR3 sequences, 5.5% to 7.5% seen once. The rearrangement links TRBV5-1 to TRBJ2-1, with 15 bases lining up with TRBD2. The source material was whole blood, sampled at baseline. This clonotype originated in an adult who was a healthcare worker with PCR-confirmed SARS-CoV-2 infection or an uninfected control (not recorded which). DNA of the CDR3: TGCGCCAGCAGCCCAGGACTAGCGGGAGGGTACAATGAGCAGTTCTTC. Translation: CASSPGLAGGYNEQFF.